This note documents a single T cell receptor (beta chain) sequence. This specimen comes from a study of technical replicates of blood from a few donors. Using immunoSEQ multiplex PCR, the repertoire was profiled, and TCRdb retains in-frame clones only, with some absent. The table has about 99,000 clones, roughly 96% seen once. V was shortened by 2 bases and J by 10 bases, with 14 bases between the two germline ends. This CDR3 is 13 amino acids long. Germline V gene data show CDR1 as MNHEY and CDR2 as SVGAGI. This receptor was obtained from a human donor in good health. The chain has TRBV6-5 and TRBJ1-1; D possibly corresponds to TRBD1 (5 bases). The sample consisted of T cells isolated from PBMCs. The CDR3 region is CASSYRSGFGAFF. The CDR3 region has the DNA TGTGCCAGCAGTTACCGGTCAGGGTTCGGAGCTTTCTTT.